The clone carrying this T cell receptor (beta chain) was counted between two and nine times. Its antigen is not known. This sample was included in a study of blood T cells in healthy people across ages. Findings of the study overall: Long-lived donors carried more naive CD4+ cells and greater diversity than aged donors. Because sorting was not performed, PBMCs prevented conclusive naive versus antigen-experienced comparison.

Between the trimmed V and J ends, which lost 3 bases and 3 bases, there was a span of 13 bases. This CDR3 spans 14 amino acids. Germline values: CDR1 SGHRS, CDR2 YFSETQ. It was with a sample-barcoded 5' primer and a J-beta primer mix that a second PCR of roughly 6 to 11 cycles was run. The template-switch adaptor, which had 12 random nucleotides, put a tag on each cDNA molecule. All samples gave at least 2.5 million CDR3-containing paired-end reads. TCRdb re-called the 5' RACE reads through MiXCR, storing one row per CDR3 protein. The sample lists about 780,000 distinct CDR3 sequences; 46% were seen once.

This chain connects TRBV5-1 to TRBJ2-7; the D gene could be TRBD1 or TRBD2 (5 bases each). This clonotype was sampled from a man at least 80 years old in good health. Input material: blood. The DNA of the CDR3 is TGCGCCAGCAGCTCGGGACCTTCGAACTACGAGCAGTACTTC. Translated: CASSSGPSNYEQYF.